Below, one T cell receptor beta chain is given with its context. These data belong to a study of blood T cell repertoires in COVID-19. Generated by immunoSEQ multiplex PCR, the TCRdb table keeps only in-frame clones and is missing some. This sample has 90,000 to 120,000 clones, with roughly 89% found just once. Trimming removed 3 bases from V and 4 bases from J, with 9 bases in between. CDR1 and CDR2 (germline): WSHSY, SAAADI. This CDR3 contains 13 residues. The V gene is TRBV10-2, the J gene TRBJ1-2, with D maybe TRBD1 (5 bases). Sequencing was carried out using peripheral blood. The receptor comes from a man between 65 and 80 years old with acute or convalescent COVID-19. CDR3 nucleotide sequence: TGCGCCAGCAGTGACAGGGAATTCTATGGCTACACCTTC. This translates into CASSDREFYGYTF.